This T cell receptor beta chain was sequenced for a study of blood T cell repertoires in COVID-19. Study-level background: There were acute and convalescent COVID-19 samples, and they came from the United States, Italy and Spain.

This table comes from immunoSEQ multiplex PCR, and its TCRdb copy is limited to in-frame clones, with some not included. The sample records roughly 100,000 clones, around 83% being singletons. CDR3 length: 15 amino acids. V was cut by 5 bases and J by 9 bases, with 20 bases left in between. Germline CDR1 reads LNHNV; CDR2 reads YYDKDF (reference sequence). Sequencing was carried out using peripheral blood. The clonotype was recovered from a man aged 65 to 79 with active or convalescent COVID-19. This chain joins TRBV15 and TRBJ2-1, with D perhaps matching TRBD2 (7 bases). In DNA form, the CDR3 reads TGTGCCACCAGCTTCGGGACACAACGGGAGGTTGAGCAGTTCTTC. Translation gives CATSFGTQREVEQFF.